These T cell receptor beta chains were read from a single sample in a study of T-cell reconstitution after alpha-beta-depleted transplantation in children. TCRdb reprocessed the PCR reads via MiXCR and lists one record per CDR3 protein. The sample holds around 380,000 distinct CDR3 sequences, roughly a tenth seen once. This specimen consisted of PBMCs from the stem cell graft donor, obtained from the stem cell graft. These receptors were obtained from a human donor who donated a stem cell graft to a child with acute myeloid leukemia. The CDR3 runs from the conserved cysteine through the conserved F or W. D genes are given only for firm matches. Only part of the rows carry a size: once, few, many, or a class if the clone is expanded.

v_call: TRBV6-5; d_call: NA; j_call: TRBJ2-7; cdr3_length: 13; clone_size: few; cdr3_nt: TGTGCCAGCAGTTACCAGGGATTCTACGAGCAGTACTTC; cdr3_aa: CASSYQGFYEQYF
v_call: TRBV20-1; d_call: NA; j_call: TRBJ1-5; cdr3_length: 13; clone_size: few; cdr3_nt: TGCAGTGCTGGGGGGGGTGGAAATCAGCCCCAGCATTTT; cdr3_aa: CSAGGGGNQPQHF
v_call: TRBV20-1; d_call: TRBD1; j_call: TRBJ2-7; cdr3_length: 14; clone_size: few; cdr3_nt: TGCAGTGCAAGGACCGGGACAGGGGGAGTTGAGCAGTACTTC; cdr3_aa: CSARTGTGGVEQYF
v_call: TRBV30; d_call: NA; j_call: TRBJ2-4; cdr3_length: 14; clone_size: few; cdr3_nt: TGTGCCTGGAGTGCCTGGGGCGGGAAAAACAGTCAGTACTTC; cdr3_aa: CAWSAWGGKNSQYF
v_call: TRBV6-5; d_call: NA; j_call: TRBJ2-5; cdr3_length: 15; clone_size: few; cdr3_nt: TGTGCCAGCAGTTACTCGGGGGACACTGAAGAGACCCAGTACTTC; cdr3_aa: CASSYSGDTEETQYF
v_call: TRBV20-1; d_call: NA; j_call: TRBJ2-7; cdr3_length: 13; clone_size: many; cdr3_nt: TGCAGTGCTACAACCAAGACTAGATACGAGCAGTACTTC; cdr3_aa: CSATTKTRYEQYF
v_call: TRBV5-1; d_call: NA; j_call: TRBJ2-1; cdr3_length: 13; clone_size: many; cdr3_nt: TGCGCCAGCAGCTTGGCTCGCGGGAATGAGCAGTTCTTC; cdr3_aa: CASSLARGNEQFF
v_call: TRBV5-8; d_call: NA; j_call: TRBJ1-4; cdr3_length: 14; clone_size: NA; cdr3_nt: TGTGCCAGCAGCCCGGGGCCCGGAGGGGAAAAACTGTTTTTT; cdr3_aa: CASSPGPGGEKLFF
v_call: TRBV4-1; d_call: NA; j_call: TRBJ1-1; cdr3_length: 17; clone_size: many; cdr3_nt: TGCGCCAGCAGCCAGGCGTCGGGAGGGTCGATGAACACTGAAGCTTTCTTT; cdr3_aa: CASSQASGGSMNTEAFF
v_call: TRBV5-1; d_call: NA; j_call: TRBJ2-2; cdr3_length: 16; clone_size: NA; cdr3_nt: TGCGCCAGCAGCTTAAAGACGGGGCCGCACACCGGGGAGCTGTTTTTT; cdr3_aa: CASSLKTGPHTGELFF
v_call: TRBV20-1; d_call: NA; j_call: TRBJ1-6; cdr3_length: 15; clone_size: few; cdr3_nt: TGCAGTGCTAGGGCCGGGACGGAATATAATTCACCCCTCCACTTT; cdr3_aa: CSARAGTEYNSPLHF
v_call: TRBV12-3/TRBV12-4; d_call: NA; j_call: TRBJ2-1; cdr3_length: 14; clone_size: few; cdr3_nt: TGTGCCAGCAGTGACATAAACCGCTACAATGAGCAGTTCTTC; cdr3_aa: CASSDINRYNEQFF
v_call: TRBV14; d_call: TRBD1; j_call: TRBJ1-6; cdr3_length: 14; clone_size: NA; cdr3_nt: TGTGCCAGCAGACTACAGGGGAGAGGCTCACCCCTCCACTTT; cdr3_aa: CASRLQGRGSPLHF
v_call: TRBV29-1; d_call: TRBD2; j_call: TRBJ2-1; cdr3_length: 12; clone_size: NA; cdr3_nt: TGCAGCGTTGCTAGCGGGGGCAATGAGCAGTTCTTC; cdr3_aa: CSVASGGNEQFF
v_call: TRBV19; d_call: NA; j_call: TRBJ2-5; cdr3_length: 15; clone_size: NA; cdr3_nt: TGTGCCAGTAGGGAAGGGGGGACTCCCCAAGAGACCCAGTACTTC; cdr3_aa: CASREGGTPQETQYF
v_call: TRBV6-1; d_call: TRBD1; j_call: TRBJ1-1; cdr3_length: 13; clone_size: NA; cdr3_nt: TGTGCCAGCAGAGAGACAGGGTCGGTCTCAGCTTTCTTT; cdr3_aa: CASRETGSVSAFF
v_call: TRBV9; d_call: TRBD1; j_call: TRBJ2-2; cdr3_length: 19; clone_size: NA; cdr3_nt: TGTGCCAGCAGCGCCCATCCCCTCGGGACAGGGCATAACACCGGGGAGCTGTTTTTT; cdr3_aa: CASSAHPLGTGHNTGELFF
v_call: TRBV2; d_call: NA; j_call: TRBJ1-1; cdr3_length: 15; clone_size: NA; cdr3_nt: TGTGCCAGTCCCGATGGTTACAACTTGAACACTGAAGCTTTCTTT; cdr3_aa: CASPDGYNLNTEAFF
v_call: TRBV12-3/TRBV12-4; d_call: NA; j_call: TRBJ1-4; cdr3_length: 14; clone_size: NA; cdr3_nt: TGTGCCAGCAGCACAAGACAGCAAAATGAAAAACTGTTTTTT; cdr3_aa: CASSTRQQNEKLFF
v_call: TRBV5-1; d_call: NA; j_call: TRBJ2-7; cdr3_length: 14; clone_size: few; cdr3_nt: TGCGCCAGCAGCTTGGGGGTTTCGATCGACGAGCAGTACTTC; cdr3_aa: CASSLGVSIDEQYF
v_call: TRBV14; d_call: NA; j_call: TRBJ2-5; cdr3_length: 14; clone_size: NA; cdr3_nt: TGTGCCAGCAGCCCGAATGGCCCCCTTGGGACCCAGTACTTC; cdr3_aa: CASSPNGPLGTQYF
v_call: TRBV3-1; d_call: TRBD1; j_call: TRBJ2-5; cdr3_length: 16; clone_size: NA; cdr3_nt: TGTGCCTGCAGCCTAAATGGACAGGGGGCTCGGGAGACCCAGTACTTC; cdr3_aa: CACSLNGQGARETQYF
v_call: TRBV5-1; d_call: TRBD2; j_call: TRBJ2-1; cdr3_length: 14; clone_size: many; cdr3_nt: TGCGCCAGCAGCCGACTAGCGGGAGGGTATGAGCAGTTCTTC; cdr3_aa: CASSRLAGGYEQFF
v_call: TRBV5-1; d_call: NA; j_call: TRBJ1-3; cdr3_length: 15; clone_size: few; cdr3_nt: TGCGCCAGCAGCACGATGGGATCGTCTGGAAACACCATATATTTT; cdr3_aa: CASSTMGSSGNTIYF
v_call: TRBV27; d_call: NA; j_call: TRBJ2-5; cdr3_length: 13; clone_size: NA; cdr3_nt: TGTGCCAGCAGCTTGACTGCTAGGGAGACCCAGTACTTC; cdr3_aa: CASSLTARETQYF
v_call: TRBV20-1; d_call: NA; j_call: TRBJ2-7; cdr3_length: 12; clone_size: few; cdr3_nt: TGCAGTGCGAGAGAGGGAGGTGGCGAGCAGTACTTC; cdr3_aa: CSAREGGGEQYF
v_call: TRBV5-1; d_call: NA; j_call: TRBJ2-1; cdr3_length: 16; clone_size: NA; cdr3_nt: TGCGCCAGCAGCTTGGCAGGGATCAGCTCCTACAATGAGCAGTTCTTC; cdr3_aa: CASSLAGISSYNEQFF
v_call: TRBV20-1; d_call: NA; j_call: TRBJ2-3; cdr3_length: 15; clone_size: few; cdr3_nt: TGCAGTGCTAGAGATTTTGAGACGAGCACAGATACGCAGTATTTT; cdr3_aa: CSARDFETSTDTQYF
v_call: TRBV5-1; d_call: TRBD2; j_call: TRBJ2-2; cdr3_length: 18; clone_size: NA; cdr3_nt: TGCGCCAGCAGCTTCCGGGCTAGCGGGACGATCGGAGCCGGGGAGCTGTTTTTT; cdr3_aa: CASSFRASGTIGAGELFF
v_call: TRBV7-3; d_call: TRBD2; j_call: TRBJ2-1; cdr3_length: 18; clone_size: NA; cdr3_nt: TGTGCCAGCAGCTTAAGGGCCCCGGGAGCGGGGGGTTACAATGAGCAGTTCTTC; cdr3_aa: CASSLRAPGAGGYNEQFF
v_call: TRBV7-2; d_call: TRBD2; j_call: TRBJ2-3; cdr3_length: 17; clone_size: few; cdr3_nt: TGTGCCAGCAGCCCAAGCCTCGGCGCGGGGGGGCACCATACGCAGTATTTT; cdr3_aa: CASSPSLGAGGHHTQYF
v_call: TRBV4-1; d_call: NA; j_call: TRBJ2-1; cdr3_length: 12; clone_size: NA; cdr3_nt: TGCGCCAGCAGCCAGGACGCGGGTGAGCAGTTCTTC; cdr3_aa: CASSQDAGEQFF
v_call: TRBV5-1; d_call: NA; j_call: TRBJ1-2; cdr3_length: 12; clone_size: few; cdr3_nt: TGCGCCAGCAGCTGGGACACGAATGGCTACACCTTC; cdr3_aa: CASSWDTNGYTF
v_call: TRBV20-1; d_call: TRBD1; j_call: TRBJ2-1; cdr3_length: 18; clone_size: NA; cdr3_nt: TGCAGTGCTAGAGATCTGTATGGGACAGTTCCTCTACGCAATGAGCAGTTCTTC; cdr3_aa: CSARDLYGTVPLRNEQFF
v_call: TRBV3-1; d_call: NA; j_call: TRBJ2-3; cdr3_length: 17; clone_size: many; cdr3_nt: TGTGCCAGCAGCCAAGATCTTTACAGGGAAAGCACAGATACGCAGTATTTT; cdr3_aa: CASSQDLYRESTDTQYF
v_call: TRBV5-1; d_call: TRBD1; j_call: TRBJ2-1; cdr3_length: 15; clone_size: few; cdr3_nt: TGCGCCAGCGTAGGACAGGGGGGATCCTACAATGAGCAGTTCTTC; cdr3_aa: CASVGQGGSYNEQFF
v_call: TRBV2; d_call: NA; j_call: TRBJ2-1; cdr3_length: 11; clone_size: NA; cdr3_nt: TGTGCGACTGCAAGGGTTTCCGTTCAGTTCTTC; cdr3_aa: CATARVSVQFF
v_call: TRBV7-2; d_call: NA; j_call: TRBJ2-7; cdr3_length: 15; clone_size: many; cdr3_nt: TGTGCCAGCAGCTTAGCCGGGGAAAGCTCCTACGAGCAGTACTTC; cdr3_aa: CASSLAGESSYEQYF
v_call: TRBV29-1; d_call: NA; j_call: TRBJ2-1; cdr3_length: 13; clone_size: few; cdr3_nt: TGCAGCGTGGAGAAGGGCCACACGAATGAGCAGTTCTTC; cdr3_aa: CSVEKGHTNEQFF
v_call: TRBV7-2; d_call: TRBD2; j_call: TRBJ2-1; cdr3_length: 16; clone_size: many; cdr3_nt: TGTGCCAGCAGCTTAACTAGCGGGAGTGGTGGGGATGAGCAGTTCTTC; cdr3_aa: CASSLTSGSGGDEQFF
v_call: TRBV7-2; d_call: NA; j_call: TRBJ2-5; cdr3_length: 12; clone_size: few; cdr3_nt: TGTGCCAGCAGCGTACGACAAGAGACCCAGTACTTC; cdr3_aa: CASSVRQETQYF
v_call: TRBV5-6; d_call: NA; j_call: TRBJ1-1; cdr3_length: 13; clone_size: medium-sized; cdr3_nt: TGTGCCAGCAGCGCGGGGGGGAACACTGAAGCTTTCTTT; cdr3_aa: CASSAGGNTEAFF
v_call: TRBV5-1; d_call: NA; j_call: TRBJ2-3; cdr3_length: 15; clone_size: NA; cdr3_nt: TGCGCCAGCAGCCCCTGGGGTGTTGGCACAGATACGCAGTATTTT; cdr3_aa: CASSPWGVGTDTQYF
v_call: TRBV12-3/TRBV12-4; d_call: NA; j_call: TRBJ2-1; cdr3_length: 15; clone_size: few; cdr3_nt: TGTGCCAGCAGCAAGAACTCGGGCTCCTACAATGAGCAGTTCTTC; cdr3_aa: CASSKNSGSYNEQFF
v_call: TRBV5-1; d_call: NA; j_call: TRBJ2-7; cdr3_length: 14; clone_size: few; cdr3_nt: TGCGCCAGCAGCTTCATCCCTTCCTTCGACGAGCAGTACTTC; cdr3_aa: CASSFIPSFDEQYF
v_call: TRBV20-1; d_call: TRBD2; j_call: TRBJ2-1; cdr3_length: 20; clone_size: few; cdr3_nt: TGCAGTGCTAGAGATTATGTAGGGACTAGCCCGGGGAGCTCCTACAATGAGCAGTTCTTC; cdr3_aa: CSARDYVGTSPGSSYNEQFF
v_call: TRBV6-1; d_call: TRBD1; j_call: TRBJ1-5; cdr3_length: 16; clone_size: few; cdr3_nt: TGTGCCAGCAGTGAAATTCAGGGGGGGGACAATCAGCCCCAGCATTTT; cdr3_aa: CASSEIQGGDNQPQHF
v_call: TRBV25-1; d_call: NA; j_call: TRBJ1-2; cdr3_length: 16; clone_size: few; cdr3_nt: TGTGCCAGCAGTGTTACCGGGAGCCTTGCCCACTATGGCTACACCTTC; cdr3_aa: CASSVTGSLAHYGYTF
v_call: TRBV7-6; d_call: NA; j_call: TRBJ2-7; cdr3_length: 13; clone_size: many; cdr3_nt: TGTGCCAGCAGCTTAAGGGGGAGTTACGAGCAGTACTTC; cdr3_aa: CASSLRGSYEQYF
v_call: TRBV20-1; d_call: NA; j_call: TRBJ2-1; cdr3_length: 11; clone_size: few; cdr3_nt: TGCAGTGCCGCAACCGAGCCTGAGCAGTTCTTC; cdr3_aa: CSAATEPEQFF
v_call: TRBV7-9; d_call: NA; j_call: TRBJ1-1; cdr3_length: 17; clone_size: NA; cdr3_nt: TGTGCCAGCAGCTCAGCGGCGGAAGTCCCGATGAACACTGAAGCTTTCTTT; cdr3_aa: CASSSAAEVPMNTEAFF